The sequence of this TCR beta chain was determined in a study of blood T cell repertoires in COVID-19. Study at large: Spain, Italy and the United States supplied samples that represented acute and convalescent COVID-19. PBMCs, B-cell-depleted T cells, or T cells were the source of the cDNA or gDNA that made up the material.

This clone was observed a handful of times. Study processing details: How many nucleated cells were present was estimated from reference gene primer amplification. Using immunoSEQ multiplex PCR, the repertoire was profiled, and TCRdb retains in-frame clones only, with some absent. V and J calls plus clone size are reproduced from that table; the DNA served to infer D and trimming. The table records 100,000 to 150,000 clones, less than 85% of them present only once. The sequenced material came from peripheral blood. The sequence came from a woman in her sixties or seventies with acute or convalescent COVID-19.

CDR3 DNA: TGTGCCAGCAGCCTCCGGGGGGCCACTGAAGCTTTCTTT. Residues: CASSLRGATEAFF. The genes are TRBV13 and TRBJ1-1, with D possibly TRBD1 on 6 matching bases. Germline V CDR1 and CDR2: PRHDT, FYEKMQ (reference sequence). The CDR3 extends over 13 amino acids. V was clipped by 5 bases and J by 4 bases, with 11 bases between them.